This T cell receptor (beta chain) was identified during a study of T cell responses to AZD1222 COVID-19 vaccine (dated by TCRdb to the early 2020s). Turning to the overall study: Because spike-specific TCR depth and breadth did not differ between the two schedules, AZD1222 recipients who got a second dose at roughly 4 weeks were pooled with those who got a second dose at roughly 12 weeks. Trial participants were enrolled by age into 18-55, 56-69 and 70-plus year subgroups, with around 140, 26 and 57 TCR-sequenced participants respectively. TCR sequencing covered about 230 trial participants: approximately 200 given two doses of AZD1222 and approximately 25 given two doses of MenACWY control vaccine. The investigation overall reported the following: Spike-specific TCR breadth and depth rose significantly after two AZD1222 doses compared with day 0 and with MenACWY recipients. Participants were mostly white British, with more females than males. The authors suggested clonal diversity may have been underestimated. Because no samples from the day 14 peak response were available, repertoires could be characterized only after the peak T cell response. In the small 56-69-year group, the increase in depth fell short of significance, most likely because of low power. Vaccine-associated CD4 TCRs spanned the whole spike protein, with dominant responses in regions 160-218 and 743-854. Epitopes outside the regions mutated in the B.1.351 and B.1.1.7 variants were reportedly recognized by nearly half of the unique spike-specific TCRs. Conclusions about previously exposed vaccinees are limited because only a handful of AZD1222 recipients were SARS-CoV-2 seropositive at baseline.

The intended sense of this specimen's time point label: baseline before first vaccination. Vaccinee samples were obtained from the UK trials COV001 and COV002, which included a single-blind randomized controlled phase 2/3 trial of AZD1222 (ChAdOx1 nCoV-19) in healthy adults. For TCRbeta chain sequencing, PBMC samples from trial participants were taken at day 0 and at day 28 after the second dose. The CDR3 regions of human TCRbeta chains were analyzed by immunosequencing. In the original analysis: Repertoire TCRs were checked for matches against a reference library of SARS-CoV-2-specific TCRs that had been generated using the MIRA antigen-specificity platform. Breadth was defined as the fraction of unique TCRs that were SARS-CoV-2-associated. Depth was defined as the fraction of total T cells that were SARS-CoV-2-associated. Using the MIRA data, every spike-specific TCR was mapped to the spike region that the TCR reacted to and assigned to either a CD4 or a CD8 class. Log10-transformed breadth and depth values were compared by one-way ANOVA with Sidak's multiple comparisons tests. TCRdb stores this immuneACCESS table with in-frame sequences only. Part of the clones is absent; in the studies checked, under half of the shortfall reflects unresolved V genes, and no reason is known for the rest. The V and J calls and the clone size are those of that table, but D and trimming were determined from the DNA. Counted in this sample were tens of thousands of clones; roughly 90% of them appeared once. The ten largest clones represent under 5% of the sample.

With regard to this clone: Its antigen is unknown. Base qualities are not recorded, but no much larger clone differs from it by a single base.

Relative to germline, V is 4 bases shorter and J is 3 bases shorter, with 7 bases between their ends. The germline V gene sets CDR1 to SGHDT and CDR2 to YYEEEE. Including the terminal cysteine and phenylalanine, the CDR3 comprises 12 residues. The DNA shown is the 36-base CDR3, in frame from base 1. This specimen consisted of peripheral blood, obtained on day 0 of AZD1222 vaccination. The chain is made from TRBV5-6 and TRBJ1-2; the D gene is not confidently resolved. This clonotype was sampled from an adult in good health. The CDR3 loop reads CASSAEYYGYTF. The DNA is TGTGCCAGCAGCGCCGAATACTATGGCTACACCTTC.